The 32 T cell receptor beta chains below all came from one sample that was sequenced in a study of blood T cell repertoires in COVID-19. Assay used: immunoSEQ multiplex PCR; TCRdb lists only in-frame clones, some missing. The data show 150,000 to 200,000 clones, with around 87% seen just once and roughly 7.3% held by the top ten. The sequenced sample was peripheral blood. All receptors derive from a woman of 80 years or more in a cohort sampled during active or convalescent COVID-19.

This clone was observed a single time. V is TRBV11-2 and J is TRBJ2-1, with 7 nucleotides matching TRBD1. The CDR3 loop spans 15 amino acids. Looked up from germline, CDR1 is SGHAT and CDR2 is FQNNGV. V shed 3 bases and J 8 bases; nucleotides not matched to a gene: 10. The CDR3 sequence: CASSFGGQQTHEQFF. The CDR3 DNA sequence: TGTGCCAGCAGCTTTGGGGGACAGCAAACGCATGAGCAGTTCTTC.

The genes are TRBV4-3 and TRBJ2-3; TRBD2 matches at 13 bases. The CDR3 contains 15 residues. The ends lost 9 bases at V and 4 bases at J; junction bases unmatched: 7. Germline V gene data show CDR1 as LGHNA and CDR2 as YSLEER. Written as DNA, the CDR3 is TGCGCCAGTTCCTCCGGGACTAGCGGGGCAGATACGCAGTATTTT. Translation gives CASSSGTSGADTQYF.

The chain recombines TRBV3-1 (or the pseudogene TRBV3-2) with TRBJ2-7, with a tentative D call TRBD2 (6 bases). The CDR3 extends over 15 amino acids. Trimming pared 4 bases from V and 2 bases from J, leaving 15 bases between. CDR1 is LGHDT and CDR2 is YNNKEL in the germline V gene (reference sequence). DNA of the CDR3: TGTGCCAGCAGCCCTAGGCCTAGCGAAGCCTACGAGCAGTACGTC. It is translated as CASSPRPSEAYEQYV.

The rearrangement links TRBV5-6 to TRBJ1-4; TRBD1 matches 9 bases. Trimming took 4 bases from V and 8 from J; bases not matched to a gene: 6. Germline V gene lookup returns CDR1 SGHDT and CDR2 YYEEEE. The CDR3 has 14 residues. CDR3 coding DNA: TGTGCCAGCAGCCCGAGACAGGGGGGCGAAAAACTGTTTTTT. Protein: CASSPRQGGEKLFF.

V gene TRBV5-5 combines with J gene TRBJ1-2, with D perhaps TRBD1 (5 bases). The germline V and J ends were trimmed by 3 bases and 1 base, with 13 bases remaining between them. Germline V gives CDR1 SGHKS, CDR2 YYEKEE (reference sequence). The CDR3 has 15 residues. The CDR3 nucleotides are TGTGCCAGCAGCTCCCGCGCGGGGGTTAACTATGGCTACACCTTC. Translating it yields CASSSRAGVNYGYTF.

This chain links TRBV15 with TRBJ1-1; D perhaps matches TRBD1 (6 bases). There are 16 residues in the CDR3. V was cut by 0 bases and J by 2 bases, with 13 bases left in between. Per the germline V gene, CDR1 is LNHNV and CDR2 is YYDKDF (reference sequence). This chain's CDR3 is CATSRDGGDINTEAFF. The CDR3 DNA reads as TGTGCCACCAGCAGAGATGGGGGGGACATTAACACTGAAGCTTTCTTT.

The chain has TRBV2 and TRBJ1-4, with D possibly TRBD1 on 5 matching bases. There are 13 residues in the CDR3. The V gene lost 7 bases and the J gene lost 8 bases, with 14 bases spanning the gap. CDR1 and CDR2 from the germline V gene are SNHLY and FYNNEI. The CDR3 nucleotides read TGTGCCAGCAATATGGAGGGACTGGAAAAACTGTTTTTT. Its translation: CASNMEGLEKLFF.

V and J are TRBV12-3 or TRBV12-4 and TRBJ1-5; unclear D gene. The CDR3 has 13 amino acids. Trimming removed 10 bases at V and 1 base at J, with 11 bases between. Here the CDR3 DNA reads TGTGCCACTAAAGGGAGGAGCAATCAGCCCCAGCATTTT. It encodes CATKGRSNQPQHF.

This clone was seen just once. The chain recombines TRBV18 with TRBJ2-3; maybe TRBD1 (5 bases). The CDR3 has 19 residues. Germline loops: CDR1 KGHSH, CDR2 LQKENI. The V and J ends lost 2 bases and 0 bases respectively, with 21 bases between them. CDR3 DNA sequence: TGTGCCAGCTCACCATTTAGGGGTTCTCGACTTGTTAGCACAGATACGCAGTATTTT. Residues: CASSPFRGSRLVSTDTQYF.

This clone was seen once. CDR3 in DNA: TGTGCCAGTAGTAAAGGGACTAGCGGGGGTCCCTACGAGCAGTACTTC. It encodes CASSKGTSGGPYEQYF. This chain joins TRBV19 and TRBJ2-7; 14 positions match TRBD2. Germline-derived CDR1 and CDR2 are LNHDA and SQIVND (reference sequence). The junction had 4 bases not matched to a gene; V was cut back by 4 bases and J by 2 bases. The CDR3 runs 16 residues.

This chain links TRBV2 with TRBJ1-5; 7 bases fit TRBD1. The ends lost 5 bases at V and 6 bases at J; junction bases unmatched: 7. The CDR3 totals 14 residues. Looked up from germline, CDR1 is SNHLY and CDR2 is FYNNEI. CDR3 amino acids: CASSLLRGTQPQHF. The CDR3 nucleotides are TGTGCCAGCAGTCTTCTCAGGGGGACTCAGCCCCAGCATTTT. Drawing the rest from reference TRBV2 and TRBJ1-5, the complete variable domain is EPEVTQTPSHQVTQMGQEVILRCVPISNHLYFYWYRQILGQKVEFLVSFYNNEISEKSEIFDDQFSVERPDGSNFTLKIRSTKLEDSAMYFCASSLLRGTQPQHFGDGTRLSIL.

The chain employs TRBV5-1 and TRBJ2-7, with a possible D match to TRBD2 (7 bases). The CDR3 runs to 19 residues. V lost 0 bases and J 0 bases, leaving 22 bases between the germline ends. From germline, CDR1 is SGHRS and CDR2 YFSETQ. This chain's CDR3 is CASSLEWARGGSSSYEQYF. The CDR3 DNA reads TGCGCCAGCAGCTTGGAATGGGCGAGGGGGGGAAGTAGCTCCTACGAGCAGTACTTC.

The gene calls are TRBV4-1 and TRBJ2-1, with 13 bases matching TRBD2. CDR1 MGHRA and CDR2 YSYEKL come from the germline V gene. The junction had 13 bases not matched to a gene; V was cut back by 3 bases and J by 8 bases. This CDR3 has 18 amino acids. CDR3 coding DNA: TGCGCCAGCAGCCATGCAGCAGGACTAGCGGGAGAGACCGATGAGCAGTTCTTC. This sequence encodes CASSHAAGLAGETDEQFF.

The chain links TRBV3-1 (or the pseudogene TRBV3-2) to TRBJ2-1; the match to TRBD2 covers 7 bases. This CDR3 region has 17 residues. CDR1 LGHDT and CDR2 YNNKEL come from the germline V gene (reference sequence). Trimming removed 4 bases from V and 0 bases from J; junction bases left unmatched: 9. The CDR3 sequence is CASSPRWRGSSYNEQFF. CDR3 in DNA: TGTGCCAGCAGCCCCCGGTGGCGGGGGAGCTCCTACAATGAGCAGTTCTTC.

V and J are TRBV30 and TRBJ1-2; D is perhaps TRBD1 (5 bases). The germline V gene encodes CDR1 GTSNPN and CDR2 SVGIG (reference sequence). The germline V and J ends were trimmed by 0 bases and 6 bases, with 17 bases remaining between them. The CDR3 contains 15 residues. CDR3 nucleotides: TGTGCCTGGAGTGTACGGTCCCGGGGGAGGGATGGCTACACCTTC. This gives the protein CAWSVRSRGRDGYTF.

The CDR3 protein is CASSDGATQQYV. CDR3 DNA sequence: TGTGCCAGCAGTGATGGGGCCACACAGCAGTACGTC. This rearrangement joins TRBV6-1 to TRBJ2-7; D may be TRBD1 (5 bases). Germline V gives CDR1 MNHNS, CDR2 SASEGT. The CDR3 runs 12 residues. V lost 3 bases to trimming and J lost 8 bases, with 11 bases between them.

The chain uses TRBV28 and TRBJ1-1, with a possible D match to TRBD1 (6 bases). V was shortened by 6 bases and J by 7 bases, with 15 bases between the two germline ends. Germline V gene sequence: CDR1 MDHEN, CDR2 SYDVKM. The CDR3 has 13 residues. The CDR3 is CASRRTDSFEAFF. As DNA, the CDR3 is TGTGCCAGCAGAAGAACGGACAGTTTTGAAGCTTTCTTT.

This clone appeared a few times. The chain combines TRBV10-3 with TRBJ1-2; D may be TRBD1 (5 bases). The CDR3 is 15 amino acids. The germline V gene encodes CDR1 ENHRY and CDR2 SYGVKD. Trimming removed 7 bases at V and 0 bases at J, with 15 bases between. This chain's CDR3 is CAITQGSVANYGYTF. The DNA of the CDR3 is TGTGCCATCACGCAGGGATCGGTGGCTAACTATGGCTACACCTTC.

The chain is built from TRBV19 and TRBJ2-5, with TRBD2 as a possible D gene (6 bases). The CDR3 is 14 residues long. Trimming shortened V by 5 bases and J by 2 bases, and 12 bases separated the two germline ends. Germline values: CDR1 LNHDA, CDR2 SQIVND (reference sequence). CDR3 sequence reads: CASSPPGLQETQYF. CDR3 DNA: TGTGCCAGTAGTCCGCCGGGACTGCAAGAGACCCAGTACTTC.

The rearrangement joins TRBV11-3 to TRBJ2-3; possibly TRBD2 for D (6 bases). CDR3 length: 16 residues. Between the trimmed V and J ends, which lost 3 bases and 2 bases, there was a span of 15 bases. Per germline, CDR1 SGHNT and CDR2 YENEEA. CDR3 loop: CASSLGGGLTTDTQYF. CDR3 sequence (DNA): TGTGCCAGCAGCTTGGGTGGAGGGCTGACCACAGATACGCAGTATTTT.

CDR3 coding DNA: TGTGCCAGTAGCCTTTCGGGACAGAGCTCCTACGAGCAGTACTTC. Protein: CASSLSGQSSYEQYF. The chain uses TRBV19 and TRBJ2-7, with TRBD1 matching 7 bases. J lost 0 bases, V lost 6 bases, and 8 bases had no gene match. The CDR3 is 15 residues long. The germline V gene has CDR1 LNHDA and CDR2 SQIVND (reference sequence).

The J gene is TRBJ2-7, the V gene TRBV6-2 or TRBV6-3; 10 bases align to TRBD2. Trimming cost V 2 bases and J 2 bases; bases outside gene matches: 3. This CDR3 is 15 amino acids long. Germline CDR1 MNHEY, CDR2 SVGEGT. CDR3 loop: CASSYITSGAYEQYF. CDR3 DNA sequence: TGTGCCAGCAGTTACATTACTAGCGGGGCCTACGAGCAGTACTTC.

This clone was seen a few times. The J gene is TRBJ2-7, the V gene TRBV9; D may be TRBD1 (5 bases). Germline V CDR1 and CDR2: SGDLS, YYNGEE. V dropped 3 bases and J dropped 0 bases, with 7 bases sitting between them. This CDR3 region has 13 residues. The CDR3 is CASSAGFSYEQYV. The DNA for the CDR3 is TGTGCCAGCAGCGCAGGGTTCTCCTACGAGCAGTACGTC.

The V gene is TRBV6-4, the J gene TRBJ1-1; maybe TRBD1 (6 bases). Germline V CDR1 and CDR2: MRHNA, SNTAGT. The CDR3 has 14 amino acids. V shed 5 bases and J shed 3 bases, with 13 bases lying between them. For the CDR3, the DNA is TGTGCCAGCAGTTCTGAGGGGGGGTACACTGAAGCTTTCTTT. Protein product: CASSSEGGYTEAFF.

The chain joins TRBV6-2 or TRBV6-3 to TRBJ2-5; D is possibly TRBD1 (7 bases). CDR1 is MNHEY and CDR2 is SVGEGT in the germline V gene. CDR3 size: 15 residues. Trimming took off 2 bases at V and 5 bases at J, with 15 bases between the two ends. CDR3 sequence reads: CASSYGTAGRETQYF. Here the CDR3 DNA reads TGTGCCAGCAGTTACGGGACAGCGGGTCGGGAGACCCAGTACTTC.

This chain links TRBV18 with TRBJ1-4, with D possibly being TRBD1 (5 bases). Germline V gene lookup returns CDR1 KGHSH and CDR2 LQKENI. This CDR3 has 14 amino acids. With 10 bases removed from V and 2 bases from J, the gap between germline ends came to 14 bases. The DNA of the CDR3 is TGTGCCACCACCCAGGGTGGGACTAATGAAAAACTGTTTTTT. It translates to CATTQGGTNEKLFF.

Details on this clone: One junction end does not reproduce the germline sequence, and a read error may be involved. V usage is TRBV7-9 and J usage is TRBJ1-1, with D possibly TRBD1 on 6 matching bases. In germline, CDR1 is SEHNR, CDR2 FQNEAQ (reference sequence). CDR3 length: 16 amino acids. CDR3 protein: CTSSLGGKLTGTEAFF. The CDR3 nucleotides read TGTACCAGCAGTCTAGGGGGTAAGCTTACGGGCACTGAAGCTTTCTTT.

The chain links TRBV10-3 to TRBJ1-4; a weak D match, TRBD1 (6 bases). This CDR3 comprises 15 residues. V lost 3 bases to trimming and J lost 7 bases, with 15 bases between them. The germline V gene has CDR1 ENHRY and CDR2 SYGVKD. CDR3 sequence: CAISDSGALGEKLFF. CDR3 DNA: TGTGCCATCAGTGACTCAGGGGCCCTGGGTGAAAAACTGTTTTTT.

This chain links TRBV3-1 (or the pseudogene TRBV3-2) with TRBJ1-6; TRBD1 agrees at 8 bases. The CDR3 consists of 18 residues. The V gene end was trimmed by 0 bases and the J gene end by 4 bases; junction bases not matched to a gene: 8. Germline V lookup: CDR1 LGHDT, CDR2 YNNKEL (reference sequence). CDR3 sequence: CASSQDQGARRYNSPLHF. CDR3 sequence (DNA): TGTGCCAGCAGCCAAGACCAGGGGGCGCGACGTTATAATTCACCCCTCCACTTT.

This clone has a count of ten or more. The CDR3 DNA follows: TGTGCCATCAGTGAGAGGGCGGGGATTCAGCCCCAGCATTTT. Translated, it gives CAISERAGIQPQHF. The rearrangement joins TRBV10-3 to TRBJ1-5; D is unresolved. The CDR3 contains 14 residues. Germline V gene lookup returns CDR1 ENHRY and CDR2 SYGVKD. Trimming stripped 2 bases from V and 6 bases from J, with 11 bases between.

The chain recombines TRBV13 with TRBJ2-1; the D gene is possibly TRBD1 (5 bases). Germline V gene lookup returns CDR1 PRHDT and CDR2 FYEKMQ (reference sequence). The CDR3 extends over 16 amino acids. The V end lost 2 bases, the J end lost 4 bases, and 15 bases lay between the germline ends. CDR3 amino acids: CASSLFGGALYNEQFF. The DNA of the CDR3 is TGTGCCAGCAGCTTATTCGGTGGGGCGCTTTACAATGAGCAGTTCTTC.

The gene calls are TRBV18 and TRBJ1-1; 8 bases fit TRBD1. J was trimmed by 2 bases and V by 2 bases; bases with no gene match: 10. The germline gives CDR1 KGHSH, CDR2 LQKENI. This CDR3 is built from 17 residues. The CDR3 is CASSPILLDRDNTEAFF. The CDR3 DNA follows: TGTGCCAGCTCACCAATCCTACTGGACAGGGATAACACTGAAGCTTTCTTT.